A selection of T cell receptor beta chains follows, all from one sample in a study of CD8 T cells in Susac syndrome. TCRdb ran MiXCR on the immunoSEQ multiplex PCR reads and lists one entry per CDR3 protein. Of some 200,000 distinct CDR3 sequences listed, approximately 96% are singletons. Sequenced material: CD4+ T cells from PBMCs. These receptors were collected from a human donor with Susac syndrome. Both conserved end residues are part of each CDR3. Fields, in order: clone size, V gene, J gene, D gene, CDR3 DNA, CDR3 protein. A D gene is named only where the DNA matches it firmly. Some rows have no size entry. The others give once, few or many, or a class for an expanded clone.

size: -; V: TRBV12-3/TRBV12-4; J: TRBJ2-2; D: -; DNA: TGTGCCAGCGACAGGAGGGACACCAGCACCGGGGAGCTGTTTTTT; CDR3: CASDRRDTSTGELFF
size: -; V: TRBV7-3; J: TRBJ2-6; D: -; DNA: TGTGCCAGCAGCCACGGGGGAGCTGGGGCCAACGTCCTGACTTTC; CDR3: CASSHGGAGANVLTF
size: -; V: TRBV30; J: TRBJ1-4; D: -; DNA: TGTGCCTGGGGAGGGAGTCAACCTAATGAAAAACTGTTTTTT; CDR3: CAWGGSQPNEKLFF
size: -; V: TRBV11-2; J: TRBJ2-7; D: -; DNA: TGTGCCAGCAGCTTAACGGAGCAGCAAAGGCAGTACTTC; CDR3: CASSLTEQQRQYF
size: -; V: TRBV7-7; J: TRBJ2-2; D: TRBD1; DNA: TGTGCTAGCAGCGGAACAGGGGTCACCGGGGAGCTGTTTTTT; CDR3: CASSGTGVTGELFF
size: -; V: TRBV27; J: TRBJ1-4; D: -; DNA: TGTGCCAGCAGCTCCCGACAGAGCTTTAATGAAAAACTGTTTTTT; CDR3: CASSSRQSFNEKLFF
size: -; V: TRBV18; J: TRBJ1-1; D: TRBD1; DNA: TGTGCCAGCTCACAGGGGACAGGGGTTTTTGCTTTTTTT; CDR3: CASSQGTGVFAFF
size: -; V: TRBV7-2; J: TRBJ2-4; D: TRBD2; DNA: TGTGCCAGCCGCTGGGCTAGCGGAAACATTCAGTACTTC; CDR3: CASRWASGNIQYF
size: once; V: TRBV7-9; J: TRBJ1-5; D: -; DNA: TGTGCCAGCAGCCGAAGCTCCAGGGGCGGTCAGCCCCAGCATTTT; CDR3: CASSRSSRGGQPQHF
size: -; V: TRBV29-1; J: TRBJ2-3; D: TRBD2; DNA: TGCAGCGTTGAAGGGGGGACTAGCGGTGGGTTGGATACGCAGTATTTT; CDR3: CSVEGGTSGGLDTQYF
size: -; V: TRBV6-6; J: TRBJ2-5; D: -; DNA: TGTGCCAGCAGTCAGGGTGATACGGAGACCCAGTACTTC; CDR3: CASSQGDTETQYF
size: -; V: TRBV5-1; J: TRBJ1-1; D: -; DNA: TGCGCCAGCAGCCCCCAAGGGATGAACACTGAAGCTTTCTTT; CDR3: CASSPQGMNTEAFF
size: -; V: TRBV27; J: TRBJ2-5; D: -; DNA: TGTGCCAGCAGGTTGACAGCAAGGTACCAAGAGACCCAGTACTTC; CDR3: CASRLTARYQETQYF
size: -; V: TRBV5-4; J: TRBJ2-5; D: -; DNA: TGTGCCAGCAGCTTGGAGAACCTACTGGGGGAGACCCAGTACTTC; CDR3: CASSLENLLGETQYF
size: -; V: TRBV12-3/TRBV12-4; J: TRBJ2-7; D: TRBD1; DNA: TGTGCCAGCAGTTTAGGGGGACAGGGCTACGAGCAGTACTTC; CDR3: CASSLGGQGYEQYF
size: -; V: TRBV30; J: TRBJ2-2; D: -; DNA: TGTGCCTGGAGTCACACGGACACCGGGGAGCTGTTTTTT; CDR3: CAWSHTDTGELFF
size: -; V: TRBV4-3; J: TRBJ2-1; D: TRBD2; DNA: TGCGCCAGCAGCCAAGACGTAGCGGGGGGGCCATTCAATGAGCAGTTCTTC; CDR3: CASSQDVAGGPFNEQFF
size: -; V: TRBV3-1; J: TRBJ2-7; D: -; DNA: TGTGCCAGCAGCCAAGATTTGGCAGAAAACCCCAGGCAGTACTTC; CDR3: CASSQDLAENPRQYF
size: -; V: TRBV27; J: TRBJ2-6; D: -; DNA: TGTGCCAGCACCTCTCAATGGGCCGGGGCCAACGTCCTGACTTTC; CDR3: CASTSQWAGANVLTF
size: -; V: TRBV15; J: TRBJ2-3; D: -; DNA: TGTGCCACCACCCGCGGGACCACAGATACGCAGTATTTT; CDR3: CATTRGTTDTQYF
size: -; V: TRBV19; J: TRBJ1-5; D: -; DNA: TGTGCCAGTAGTATCTCGGATCAGCCCCAGCATTTT; CDR3: CASSISDQPQHF
size: -; V: TRBV10-3; J: TRBJ2-3; D: TRBD2; DNA: TGTGCCATCAGTGTAAGCGGGGGTTCAGATACGCAGTATTTT; CDR3: CAISVSGGSDTQYF
size: -; V: TRBV20-1; J: TRBJ1-4; D: TRBD1; DNA: TGCAGTGCTCCAACCCGGACAGGGGGTGAAAAACTGTTTTTT; CDR3: CSAPTRTGGEKLFF
size: -; V: TRBV7-8; J: TRBJ2-5; D: -; DNA: TGTGCCAGCAGCCACAACAGGGTGGGGACCCAGTACTTC; CDR3: CASSHNRVGTQYF
size: -; V: TRBV18; J: TRBJ2-1; D: -; DNA: TGTGCCAGCTCCTCAGCGAGTGGGGACAATGAGCAGTTCTTC; CDR3: CASSSASGDNEQFF
size: -; V: TRBV12-5; J: TRBJ2-5; D: TRBD1; DNA: TGTGCTAGTGGTTTGGGCCGCGGACAGGGACAAGAGACCCAGTACTTC; CDR3: CASGLGRGQGQETQYF
size: once; V: TRBV6-5; J: TRBJ1-1; D: TRBD1; DNA: TGTGCCAGCAGTCCTGGACAGGGTATCATGACTGAAGCTTTCTTT; CDR3: CASSPGQGIMTEAFF
size: -; V: TRBV3-1; J: TRBJ2-7; D: -; DNA: TGTGCCAGCAGCCAAGGTGGGAGCCGCGGGCGGGAGCAGTACTTC; CDR3: CASSQGGSRGREQYF
size: -; V: TRBV30; J: TRBJ2-3; D: TRBD1; DNA: TGTGCCTGGAGCCGGGGACAGACGAGCGGCCCCACAGATACGCAGTATTTT; CDR3: CAWSRGQTSGPTDTQYF
size: -; V: TRBV2; J: TRBJ1-2; D: -; DNA: TGTGCCAGCAGGGTCCGGGACACTACCCCGTACACCTTC; CDR3: CASRVRDTTPYTF
size: -; V: TRBV6-6; J: TRBJ1-1; D: -; DNA: TGTGCCAGCAGTTACGAGGGTGGCACTGAAGCTTTCTTT; CDR3: CASSYEGGTEAFF
size: -; V: TRBV4-1; J: TRBJ1-4; D: -; DNA: TGCGCCAGCAGCCCCAGCGGGGTGATCAATGAAAAACTGTTTTTT; CDR3: CASSPSGVINEKLFF
size: -; V: TRBV30; J: TRBJ1-2; D: -; DNA: TGTGCCTGGAGTTCCGGGAACTATGGCTACACCTTC; CDR3: CAWSSGNYGYTF
size: -; V: TRBV18; J: TRBJ2-2; D: TRBD1; DNA: TGTGCCAGCTCACCGTCAGGGGGATTGAACACCGGGGAGCTGTTTTTT; CDR3: CASSPSGGLNTGELFF
size: -; V: TRBV9; J: TRBJ1-3; D: TRBD1; DNA: TGTGCCAGCAGCGTCTCCGGGACAGGCTTGAACACCATATATTTT; CDR3: CASSVSGTGLNTIYF
size: -; V: TRBV20-1; J: TRBJ1-5; D: TRBD1; DNA: TGCAGTGCCTTCGGGACAGGGGGCGTGTGGCGCAATCAGCCCCAGCATTTT; CDR3: CSAFGTGGVWRNQPQHF
size: once; V: TRBV7-6; J: TRBJ2-7; D: TRBD1; DNA: TGTGCCAGCAGCCTTACTGACAGGGACTACGAGCAGTACTTC; CDR3: CASSLTDRDYEQYF
size: -; V: TRBV3-1; J: TRBJ2-1; D: TRBD1; DNA: TGTGCCAGCAGCAGGGGGACAGGGGATTACAATGAGCAGTTCTTC; CDR3: CASSRGTGDYNEQFF
size: -; V: TRBV28; J: TRBJ2-6; D: -; DNA: TGTGCCAGCAGTCAACCGGGTGGCTTGAGGGCCAACGTCCTGACTTTC; CDR3: CASSQPGGLRANVLTF
size: -; V: TRBV29-1; J: TRBJ2-7; D: TRBD1; DNA: TGCAGCGTTGACGGACAGGGGGGACTTTACGAGCAGTACTTC; CDR3: CSVDGQGGLYEQYF
size: -; V: TRBV9; J: TRBJ2-1; D: TRBD2; DNA: TGTGCCAGCAGCCTCCGACTAGCGGGCTTTTTGGATGAGCAGTTCTTC; CDR3: CASSLRLAGFLDEQFF
size: -; V: TRBV12-3/TRBV12-4; J: TRBJ1-2; D: -; DNA: TGTGCCAGCAGTTTTAAAGTAGGGGGTGGCTACACCTTC; CDR3: CASSFKVGGGYTF
size: -; V: TRBV3-1; J: TRBJ2-2; D: TRBD1; DNA: TGTGCCAGCAGCCGGGGGACAGGGGGCATCGGGGAGCTGTTTTTT; CDR3: CASSRGTGGIGELFF
size: -; V: TRBV27; J: TRBJ1-4; D: -; DNA: TGTGCCAGCAGTCCACAGGGATTTCGGGAAAAACTGTTTTTT; CDR3: CASSPQGFREKLFF
size: -; V: TRBV20-1; J: TRBJ2-4; D: TRBD1; DNA: TGCAGTGCTGTGGACAGGACGGGCTACATTCAGTACTTC; CDR3: CSAVDRTGYIQYF
size: -; V: TRBV4-1; J: TRBJ2-5; D: -; DNA: TGCGCCAGCAGCCAAGCGGGGATTACGGAGACCCAGTACTTC; CDR3: CASSQAGITETQYF
size: -; V: TRBV6-5; J: TRBJ1-4; D: -; DNA: TGTGCCAGCAGTTATCAAGGGACCGGAAAACTGTTTTTT; CDR3: CASSYQGTGKLFF
size: once; V: TRBV30; J: TRBJ1-4; D: TRBD1; DNA: TGTGCCTGGAGTGGAGGGACAGGGGATGAAAAACTGTTTTTT; CDR3: CAWSGGTGDEKLFF
size: -; V: TRBV15; J: TRBJ1-1; D: TRBD1; DNA: TGTGCCACCAGCAGACCAACAGTTAACAGGGGGCTGGGCACTGAAGCTTTCTTT; CDR3: CATSRPTVNRGLGTEAFF
size: -; V: TRBV3-1; J: TRBJ1-2; D: -; DNA: TGTGCCAGCAGCCTACTCAACGGAGACAGCGGACCCTATGGCTACACCTTC; CDR3: CASSLLNGDSGPYGYTF
size: once; V: TRBV19; J: TRBJ2-1; D: TRBD1; DNA: TGTGCCAGTAGTACGGACAGGGACTCCTACAATGAGCAGTTCTTC; CDR3: CASSTDRDSYNEQFF
size: -; V: TRBV5-1; J: TRBJ2-2; D: -; DNA: TGCGCCAGCACAGATAGGCGGGGAAACACCGGGGAGCTGTTTTTT; CDR3: CASTDRRGNTGELFF